The text below deals with one T cell receptor (beta chain). This entry belongs to a study of blood T cell repertoires in COVID-19. Here immunoSEQ multiplex PCR was the method, and the copy in TCRdb shows in-frame clones only, minus some. The data contain approximately 70,000 clones, roughly 80% of them singletons. The sample taken for sequencing was peripheral blood. This sequence was found in a woman between 55 and 75 years old with acute or convalescent COVID-19.

CDR3 DNA: TGTGCCAGCAGTGGAAGGGGACAACTACTCAATCAGCCCCAGCATTTT. Encoded protein: CASSGRGQLLNQPQHF. This chain links TRBV6-1 with TRBJ1-5; possible D gene TRBD1, 6 bases. This CDR3 is 16 amino acids long. CDR1 is MNHNS, CDR2 SASEGT, per germline. V shed 4 bases and J shed 3 bases, with 16 bases lying between them.